The 21 T cell receptor beta chains below come from one sample, sequenced in a study of T cells after yellow fever vaccination. TCRdb called the 5' RACE reads again in MiXCR, with one record for every CDR3 protein. The profile covers more than 110,000 distinct CDR3 sequences, with under 7% appearing a single time and 0.5% to 0.65% taken by the ten largest. This sample comprised CD4+ T cells sorted from PBMCs, obtained 10 days after the yellow fever booster vaccination. These receptors all stem from a young man who received the YFV17D yellow fever vaccine.

Note on this clonotype: Being one base from a much bigger clone, this may be a read error. The rearrangement uses TRBV20-1 and TRBJ1-5; the D is unclear. The germline CDR1 and CDR2 sequences are DFQATT and SNEGSKA (reference sequence). The CDR3 covers 16 residues. The CDR3 nucleotides read TGCAGTGCTAGAGACCCCCGGACTGCGGGCAAGCAGCCCCAGCATTTT. The encoded protein is CSARDPRTAGKQPQHF.

In its sample, this clonotype was seen many times. The rearrangement links TRBV4-1 to TRBJ2-2; TRBD2 agrees at 13 bases. V shed 3 bases, J shed 5 bases, and the junction held 9 bases outside the gene matches. CDR1 MGHRA and CDR2 YSYEKL come from the germline V gene. The CDR3 is 18 amino acids. The CDR3 bases are TGCGCCAGCAGCCACCTTAGGACTAGCGGGAGAAAGACCGGGGAGCTGTTTTTT. Protein: CASSHLRTSGRKTGELFF.

The table lists this clonotype with many counts. The rearrangement joins TRBV5-6 to TRBJ2-2; no clear D. V dropped 4 bases and J dropped 3 bases, with 7 bases sitting between them. Germline loops: CDR1 SGHDT, CDR2 YYEEEE. CDR3 size: 13 residues. This CDR3 is CASSHRDTGELFF. DNA of the CDR3: TGTGCCAGCAGCCACCGTGACACCGGGGAGCTGTTTTTT.

V is TRBV7-2 and J is TRBJ2-3, with 8 bases identical to TRBD2. This CDR3 spans 13 amino acids. Germline-derived CDR1 and CDR2 are SGHTA and FQGNSA. After removal of 9 bases from V and 0 bases from J, the junction contained 2 bases not matched to a gene. For the CDR3, the DNA is TGTGCCAGTAGCGGGATTAGCACAGATACGCAGTATTTT. It translates to CASSGISTDTQYF.

This chain links TRBV20-1 with TRBJ1-2, with D hard to call. V shed 0 bases and J shed 9 bases, with 11 bases lying between them. The CDR3 extends over 12 amino acids. The germline V gene has CDR1 DFQATT and CDR2 SNEGSKA (reference sequence). CDR3 amino acids: CSARDLLRSYTF. CDR3 nucleotides: TGCAGTGCTAGAGATCTTTTGAGAAGCTACACCTTC.

This clonotype was seen repeatedly, ten times or more. V gene TRBV29-1 combines with J gene TRBJ2-6; no clear D gene. The germline V gene has CDR1 SQVTM and CDR2 ANQGSEA. This CDR3 region has 15 residues. V was trimmed by 8 bases and J by 0 bases, leaving 14 bases between them. CDR3 amino acids: CSIIEVPSGANVLTF. CDR3 nucleotide sequence: TGCAGCATCATTGAGGTTCCCTCTGGGGCCAACGTCCTGACTTTC. The full variable domain, in which reference TRBV29-1 and TRBJ2-6 provide the parts outside the CDR3, is SAVISQKPSRDICQRGTSLTIQCQVDSQVTMMFWYRQQPGQSLTLIATANQGSEATYESGFVIDKFPISRPNLTFSTLTVSNMSPEDSSIYLCSIIEVPSGANVLTFGAGSRLTVL.

This chain links TRBV7-2 with TRBJ2-7; D call uncertain. V lost 1 base and J 1 base, leaving 5 bases between the germline ends. This CDR3 has 13 amino acids. CDR1 SGHTA and CDR2 FQGNSA come from the germline V gene. Written as DNA, the CDR3 is TGTGCCAGCAGCTTAGAAAAGTCCTACGAGCAGTACTTC. Translation: CASSLEKSYEQYF.

This clonotype was recorded many times. The CDR3 ends on some other residue instead of the conserved phenylalanine or tryptophan, so this is likely a read error. The DNA is left out, because the CDR3 cannot be placed on it with certainty; the CDR3 is given as TCRdb lists it. The chain recombines TRBV6-2 or TRBV6-3 with TRBJ2-7; the table's TRBD1 call for D was not verified on the DNA. The CDR3 sequence runs 10 residues, both termini included. Germline-derived CDR1 and CDR2 are MNHEY and SVGEGT. The CDR3: CASGGTVQSY.

This clonotype was recorded many times. The chain has TRBV12-3 or TRBV12-4 and TRBJ2-3; 11 bases fit TRBD2. Losses at the gene ends were 6 bases for V and 4 bases for J; bases not matched to a gene: 3. The CDR3 length is 14 residues. The CDR3 sequence is CASRIAGGPDTQYF. CDR3 coding DNA: TGTGCCAGCAGAATAGCGGGAGGGCCAGATACGCAGTATTTT.

V usage is TRBV10-3 and J usage is TRBJ2-3; TRBD2 aligns across 8 bases. CDR3 length: 16 residues. J gave up 5 bases and V 3 bases, and 10 bases lay outside the gene matches. Germline V gene lookup returns CDR1 ENHRY and CDR2 SYGVKD. CDR3 nucleotides: TGTGCCATCAGTGAATCCACGGGAGGGCCCGGAGATACGCAGTATTTT. Encoded protein: CAISESTGGPGDTQYF.

The chain joins TRBV20-1 to TRBJ2-1; no firm D call. The CDR3 consists of 15 residues. The germline V gene has CDR1 DFQATT and CDR2 SNEGSKA (reference sequence). V lost 1 base and J lost 0, with 10 bases in between. The CDR3 loop reads CSARGLRSSYNEQFF. Here the CDR3 DNA reads TGCAGTGCTAGAGGACTTAGAAGCTCCTACAATGAGCAGTTCTTC.

Of note for this clonotype: At one of its ends the junction is not consistent with the germline gene, which may arise from a read error. The chain carries TRBV15 and TRBJ2-3; possibly TRBD2 for D (7 bases). Germline-derived CDR1 and CDR2 are LNHNV and YYDKDF (reference sequence). This CDR3 has 16 residues. This CDR3 reads CATSRDPMGGADTLYF. DNA of the CDR3: TGTGCCACCAGCAGAGATCCGATGGGGGGGGCAGATACGCTGTATTTT.

The chain recombines TRBV20-1 with TRBJ2-1; no clear D gene. The CDR3 length is 14 residues. Trimming cost V 4 bases and J 3 bases, with 13 bases left between them. Per germline, CDR1 DFQATT and CDR2 SNEGSKA (reference sequence). The CDR3 region is CSAMALPLYNEQFF. In DNA form, the CDR3 reads TGCAGTGCTATGGCACTACCGCTCTACAATGAGCAGTTCTTC.

At least ten counts were recorded for this clonotype. The chain employs TRBV29-1 and TRBJ2-5; possible D gene TRBD1, 6 bases. The germline gives CDR1 SQVTM, CDR2 ANQGSEA. This CDR3 region has 11 residues. Trimming stripped 7 bases from V and 5 bases from J, with 11 bases between. The CDR3 coding sequence is TGCAGCGGGGGGCGGCAGGAGACCCAGTACTTC. It codes for CSGGRQETQYF.

This clonotype has a count of ten or more. J is TRBJ2-7 and V is TRBV10-3; D might be TRBD1 (6 bases). This CDR3 is 11 amino acids long. Trimming removed 10 bases at V and 2 bases at J, with 9 bases between. From germline, CDR1 is ENHRY and CDR2 SYGVKD. CDR3 sequence (DNA): TGTGCCACAGGGGTAACCTACGAGCAGTACTTC. It translates to CATGVTYEQYF.

This clonotype has ten or more counts. The genes are TRBV7-2 and TRBJ2-5; 10 nucleotides align to TRBD2. Per the germline V gene, CDR1 is SGHTA and CDR2 is FQGNSA. There are 15 residues in the CDR3. V lost 5 bases and J lost 5; bases outside the gene matches: 8. The CDR3 DNA reads as TGTGCCAGCAGCACCCTAGCGGGAGAGAGTGAGACCCAGTACTTC. This sequence encodes CASSTLAGESETQYF.

This clonotype was counted at least ten times. The chain recombines TRBV12-3 or TRBV12-4 with TRBJ2-7, with 8 bases lining up with TRBD1. The CDR3 spans 15 residues. Losses at the gene ends were 3 bases for V and 2 bases for J; bases not matched to a gene: 6. As DNA, the CDR3 is TGTGCCAGCAGTTTTTCGGACAGGGTTCCCTACGAGCAGTACTTC. Translated: CASSFSDRVPYEQYF.

This clonotype showed up many times. J is TRBJ2-7 and V is TRBV7-9, with D tentatively TRBD2 (6 bases). Trimming removed 6 bases from V and 6 bases from J, with 12 bases in between. The V gene's germline CDR1 is SEHNR and CDR2 FQNEAQ (reference sequence). CDR3 length: 12 amino acids. CDR3 nucleotides: TGTGCCAGCAGACGTCAGGAGGGCGAGCAGTACTTC. It translates to CASRRQEGEQYF. Full variable domain (remainder filled in from reference TRBV7-9 and TRBJ2-7): DTGVSQNPRHKITKRGQNVTFRCDPISEHNRLYWYRQTLGQGPEFLTYFQNEAQLEKSRLLSDRFSAERPKGSFSTLEIQRTEQGDSAMYLCASRRQEGEQYFGPGTRLTVT.

A note on this clonotype: Just one base apart from a much larger clone, this may be a read error. The CDR3 is CSARPSASGRARQYF. The CDR3 DNA reads as TGCAGTGCCCGACCCTCGGCTAGCGGGAGGGCCAGGCAGTACTTC. This rearrangement joins TRBV20-1 to TRBJ2-7; 12 bases agree with TRBD2. The CDR3 is 15 residues long. Looked up from germline, CDR1 is DFQATT and CDR2 is SNEGSKA (reference sequence). V shed 6 bases, J shed 9 bases, and the junction held 15 bases outside the gene matches.

This clonotype was counted many times. The rearrangement uses TRBV12-3 or TRBV12-4 and TRBJ2-7; D is possibly TRBD2 (5 bases). There are 13 residues in the CDR3. Trimming took off 6 bases at V and 2 bases at J, with 11 bases between the two ends. In DNA, the CDR3 is TGTGCCAGCAGGGCAGGAGGTGCCTACGAGCAGTACTTC. Protein sequence: CASRAGGAYEQYF.

The sample holds many counts of this clonotype. The V call is TRBV27, the J call TRBJ1-2; D is unresolved. With 6 bases removed from V and 0 bases from J, the gap between germline ends came to 14 bases. CDR1 MNHEY and CDR2 SMNVEV come from the germline V gene (reference sequence). CDR3 length equals 15 residues. CDR3 protein: CASRERAGTNYGYTF. Here the CDR3 DNA reads TGTGCCAGCAGAGAGAGGGCCGGAACTAACTATGGCTACACCTTC.